Many counts were recorded for the clone carrying this TCR beta chain. Using its own MiXCR run on the PCR reads, TCRdb lists one record per CDR3 protein. This table holds 20,000 to 25,000 distinct CDR3 sequences, about 54% found once. The data stem from a study of CD4 and CD8 cells across lung adenocarcinoma regions. Germline loops: CDR1 WNHNN, CDR2 SYGVQD (reference sequence). The length of the CDR3 is 13 residues. Material: CD8+ T cells from the center of a lung tumor. This clonotype was sampled from a female donor with lung adenocarcinoma. The CD4 and CD8 labels of this study may be unreliable. V is TRBV10-1 and J is TRBJ2-1; 8 nucleotides agree with TRBD1. The DNA end is more similar to TRBJ2-7, so the J call may be wrong. CDR3: CASSRTGWDKQYF. The CDR3, as DNA: TGCGCCAGCAGCCGGACAGGGTGGGATAAGCAGTACTTC.